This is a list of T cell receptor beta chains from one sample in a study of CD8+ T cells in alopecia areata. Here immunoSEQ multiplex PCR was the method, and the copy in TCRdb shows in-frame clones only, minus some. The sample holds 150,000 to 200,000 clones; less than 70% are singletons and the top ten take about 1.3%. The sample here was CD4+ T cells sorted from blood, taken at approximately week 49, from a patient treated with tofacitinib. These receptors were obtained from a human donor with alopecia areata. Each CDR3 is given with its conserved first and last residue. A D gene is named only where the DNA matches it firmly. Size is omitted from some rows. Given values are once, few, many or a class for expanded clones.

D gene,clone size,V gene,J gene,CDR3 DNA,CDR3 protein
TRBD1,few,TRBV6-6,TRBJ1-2,TGTGCCAGCAGTTACACAGGGGATGGCTACACCTTC,CASSYTGDGYTF
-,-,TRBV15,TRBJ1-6,TGTGCCACCAGCAGAGATGGGCCTCCTATGCCTTCACCCCTCCACTTT,CATSRDGPPMPSPLHF
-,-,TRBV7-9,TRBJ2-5,TGCGCCAGCAGCCTACGACTAGAAGAGACCCAGTACTTC,CASSLRLEETQYF
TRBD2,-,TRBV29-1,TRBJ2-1,TGCAGCGTTGAATTGGGCGGGGGATACAATGAGCAGTTCTTC,CSVELGGGYNEQFF
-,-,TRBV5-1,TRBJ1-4,TGCGCCAGCAGCTTGGACAGACCTAATGAAAAACTGTTTTTT,CASSLDRPNEKLFF
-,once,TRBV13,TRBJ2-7,TGTGCCAGCAGCCGGCGAGACCCACTTCTCTACTTC,CASSRRDPLLYF
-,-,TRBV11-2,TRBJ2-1,TGTGCCAGCAGCTTTTCGGATTACAATGAGCAGTTCTTC,CASSFSDYNEQFF
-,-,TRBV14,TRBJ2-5,TGTGCCAGCAGCCAAGTTGTGGGGCAAGAGACCCAGTACTTC,CASSQVVGQETQYF
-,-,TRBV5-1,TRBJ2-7,TGCGCCAGCAGCTTGTCTGGGGCTGAATACGAGCAGTACTTC,CASSLSGAEYEQYF
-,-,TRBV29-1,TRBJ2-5,TGCAGCTCGACAGAGCCTGGGCGAGAGACCCAGTACTTC,CSSTEPGRETQYF
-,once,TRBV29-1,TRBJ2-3,TGCAGCGTTAACCCGACAGGCACAGATACGCAGTATTTT,CSVNPTGTDTQYF
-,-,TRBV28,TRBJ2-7,TGTGCCAGCTCATCGTCCTACGAGCAGTACTTC,CASSSSYEQYF
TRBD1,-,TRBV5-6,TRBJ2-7,TGTGCCAGCAGCCCGGGACAGGGGTTTGCTCGGCACGAGCAGTACTTC,CASSPGQGFARHEQYF
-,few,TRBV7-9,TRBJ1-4,TGTGCCAGCAGCTCACTTGCAGGGGTGCGTGAAAAACTGTTTTTT,CASSSLAGVREKLFF
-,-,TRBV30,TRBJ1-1,TGTGCCTGGAGCCTTAACACTGAAGCTTTCTTT,CAWSLNTEAFF
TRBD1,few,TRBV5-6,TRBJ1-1,TGTGCCAGCAGGAGACAGGGGATGAACACTGAAGCTTTCTTT,CASRRQGMNTEAFF
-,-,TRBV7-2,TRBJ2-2,TGTGCCAGCAGCTCCTCCGGGACACAGCGAGCCGGGGAGCTGTTTTTT,CASSSSGTQRAGELFF
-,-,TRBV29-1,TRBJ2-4,TGCAGCGTTGCGGGGGTCGTTTCCAAAAACATTCAGTACTTC,CSVAGVVSKNIQYF